The T cell receptor beta chain described here comes from a study of cytomegalovirus exposure and HLA in healthy donors. PCR used 60 Vbeta primers and 13 Jbeta primers. The repertoire was sequenced with immunoSEQ multiplex PCR; TCRdb's copy has only in-frame clones and lacks some. The table has 200,000 to 250,000 clones, around 85% seen once. The CDR3 length is 13 residues. Between the trimmed V and J ends, which lost 1 base and 2 bases, there was a span of 7 bases. In germline, CDR1 is GTSNPN, CDR2 SVGIG (reference sequence). The chain combines TRBV30 with TRBJ2-3; D gene uncertain. This receptor was taken from a human donor in good health. The sequenced sample was PBMCs. CDR3 protein: CAWSASYTDTQYF. CDR3 DNA sequence: TGTGCCTGGAGTGCCTCTTACACAGATACGCAGTATTTT.